This T cell receptor (beta chain) was identified during a study of shared clonotypes between healthy human individuals. The CD4+ fraction was divided into a CD45RA+ naive subset and a CD45RA-negative memory subset. The CDR3 has 16 residues. Germline CDR1 SGDLS, CDR2 YYNGEE. The V and J ends lost 4 bases and 3 bases, in that order; junction bases with no gene match: 7. Profiled with immunoSEQ multiplex PCR; TCRdb holds only in-frame clones, not every one. The profile shows a few million clones, around 94% of them singletons. The chain carries TRBV9 and TRBJ2-2; 9 bases fit TRBD1. Sequencing was performed on naive CD4+ T cells sorted from blood. Subset of the sample: CD45RA+ positively selected. This clonotype was sampled from a man between 18 and 29 years old in good health. The CDR3 here is CASSLGQGRDTGELFF. The DNA for the CDR3 is TGTGCCAGCAGCCTCGGACAGGGGAGGGACACCGGGGAGCTGTTTTTT.